The 31 T cell receptor beta chains listed next were all sequenced from one sample in a study of regulatory T cells in long-lasting Graves disease. The authors built TCR beta libraries using iRepertoire HTBI primers and Arm-PCR of CDR3 regions. TCRdb independently ran MiXCR on the multiplex PCR reads; one entry per CDR3 protein. Of some 460,000 distinct CDR3 sequences listed, 15% to 20% are singletons. Specified time point: newly diagnosed GD, antithyroid drugs for less than 3 months. TCR sequences were obtained from RNA taken from PBMCs. The same sample was also used in a study of T cells in Graves' hyperthyroidism and ophthalmopathy.

Sequences were derived from peripheral blood mononuclear cells (PBMCs), sampled at new diagnosis, from a patient treated with antithyroid drugs. Receptors originate from a man aged 40-50 years with Graves disease.

This clonotype was seen only a few times. The chain recombines TRBV18 with TRBJ2-1; D is unclear. Between the trimmed V and J ends, which lost 2 bases and 9 bases, there was a span of 11 bases. Germline V gene data show CDR1 as KGHSH and CDR2 as LQKENI. This CDR3 has 13 amino acids. The CDR3 region has the DNA TGTGCCAGCTCACCAGAGATTATGGGTGAGCAGTTCTTC. The encoded protein is CASSPEIMGEQFF.

V is TRBV6-2 or TRBV6-3 and J is TRBJ1-2, with D maybe TRBD1 (5 bases). The CDR3 loop spans 17 amino acids. Germline lookup yields CDR1 MNHEY and CDR2 SVGEGT. Trimming took 2 bases from V and 2 from J, leaving 18 bases between them. CDR3 region: CASSYRGGRTRNYGYTF. The CDR3 DNA reads as TGTGCCAGCAGTTACCGGGGGGGACGGACAAGAAACTATGGCTACACCTTC.

This clonotype was observed many times. J is TRBJ2-3 and V is TRBV11-2; D unresolved. CDR1 is SGHAT, CDR2 FQNNGV, per germline. The ends were cut back, 3 bases at V and 1 base at J, with 11 bases in the middle. This CDR3 is built from 15 residues. The DNA for the CDR3 is TGTGCCAGCAGCTTCCTAGGCTCAGGCACAGATACGCAGTATTTT. Translated, it gives CASSFLGSGTDTQYF.

CDR3 DNA: TGTGCCAGTAGCCTATACCCCGACAGGGGTGAAAAACTGTTTTTT. Protein product: CASSLYPDRGEKLFF. V and J are TRBV19 and TRBJ1-4; the match to TRBD1 covers 8 bases. Germline assignment: CDR1 LNHDA and CDR2 SQIVND (reference sequence). Trimming at V came to 6 bases and at J to 7 bases, leaving 10 bases not matched to a gene. This CDR3 is 15 amino acids long.

This clonotype was seen only a few times. This chain joins TRBV6-2 or TRBV6-3 and TRBJ2-7; the D gene is possibly TRBD1 (6 bases). Germline values: CDR1 MNHEY, CDR2 SVGEGT. CDR3 length equals 13 residues. V was trimmed by 9 bases and J by 0 bases, leaving 12 bases between them. CDR3 region: CASHRAPSYEQYF. The CDR3 DNA reads as TGTGCCAGTCACAGGGCGCCCTCCTACGAGCAGTACTTC.

The chain employs TRBV15 and TRBJ2-1; TRBD2 matches at 14 bases. Germline CDR1 LNHNV, CDR2 YYDKDF (reference sequence). This CDR3 contains 15 residues. Trimming took 6 bases from V and 4 from J; bases not matched to a gene: 2. The CDR3 here is CATRRTSGRYNEQFF. CDR3 sequence (DNA): TGTGCCACCAGGAGGACTAGCGGGAGGTACAATGAGCAGTTCTTC.

This clonotype showed up many times. The chain carries TRBV11-3 and TRBJ2-5; weak D call: TRBD2 (5 bases). V lost 5 bases to trimming and J lost 0 bases, with 10 bases between them. Germline V lookup: CDR1 SGHNT, CDR2 YENEEA. The CDR3 runs 14 residues. CDR3: CASSPWEYQETQYF. The CDR3 bases are TGTGCCAGCAGCCCATGGGAGTACCAAGAGACCCAGTACTTC.

This clonotype was seen at least ten times. The chain is built from TRBV6-1 and TRBJ1-5; a weak D match, TRBD1 (6 bases). Germline lookup yields CDR1 MNHNS and CDR2 SASEGT. This CDR3 is built from 13 residues. The V and J ends lost 3 bases and 7 bases respectively, with 10 bases between them. The CDR3 region is CASSDTGKQPQHF. CDR3 DNA sequence: TGTGCCAGCAGTGATACAGGGAAACAGCCCCAGCATTTT.

The chain uses TRBV11-2 and TRBJ2-3; 7 bases map to TRBD2. Germline V gene data show CDR1 as SGHAT and CDR2 as FQNNGV. Trimming took 1 base from V and 4 from J; bases not matched to a gene: 2. The CDR3 is made up of 14 amino acids. CDR3 region: CASSLAGLADTQYF. CDR3 DNA sequence: TGTGCCAGCAGCTTAGCTGGACTAGCAGATACGCAGTATTTT. The full variable domain, its missing parts supplied by reference TRBV11-2 and TRBJ2-3, is EAGVAQSPRYKIIEKRQSVAFWCNPISGHATLYWYQQILGQGPKLLIQFQNNGVVDDSQLPKDRFSAERLKGVDSTLKIQPAKLEDSAVYLCASSLAGLADTQYFGPGTRLTVL.

V and J are TRBV20-1 and TRBJ2-3; 7 bases are a match to TRBD2. This CDR3 has 15 residues. The ends lost 5 bases at V and 4 bases at J; junction bases unmatched: 12. Germline CDR1 is DFQATT and CDR2 is SNEGSKA (reference sequence). The DNA of the CDR3 is TGCAGTGCTGTACACTCGCGGGAGTCCCCAGATACGCAGTATTTT. The encoded protein is CSAVHSRESPDTQYF.

On this clonotype itself: It may be a read error: a sequence one base away is much more abundant. The chain couples TRBV2 to TRBJ1-6; 8 bases are shared with TRBD1. Looked up from germline, CDR1 is SNHLY and CDR2 is FYNNEI. J was trimmed by 5 bases and V by 10 bases; bases with no gene match: 10. The CDR3 runs to 15 residues. The CDR3 DNA is TGTGCCAACTCCCGGACAGGGCCTCATAATTCACCCCTCCACTTT. Protein product: CANSRTGPHNSPLHF.

This clonotype has a handful of counts. This CDR3 reads CASSSRTDQPQHF. CDR3 sequence (DNA): TGTGCCAGCAGCTCCAGGACAGATCAGCCCCAGCATTTT. The rearrangement joins TRBV7-6 to TRBJ1-5, with D perhaps TRBD1 (6 bases). Germline loops: CDR1 SGHVS, CDR2 FNYEAQ. Trimming removed 4 bases at V and 5 bases at J, with 9 bases between. CDR3 size: 13 residues.

The gene calls are TRBV7-3 and TRBJ2-5, with TRBD2 identical over 14 bases. Germline assignment: CDR1 SGHTA and CDR2 FQGTGA. This CDR3 contains 16 residues. V trimming: 5 bases; J trimming: 2 bases; junction bases outside the gene matches: 4. This CDR3 is CASSDGTSGSQETQYF. The CDR3, as DNA: TGTGCCAGCAGCGATGGGACTAGCGGGAGTCAAGAGACCCAGTACTTC.

The CDR3 coding sequence is TGTGCCAGCAGCAAGGACAGGGCTGGGGCCAACGTCCTGACTTTC. This codes for CASSKDRAGANVLTF. The rearrangement links TRBV7-2 to TRBJ2-6; 8 nucleotides agree with TRBD1. CDR1 is SGHTA and CDR2 is FQGNSA in the germline V gene. Unmatched junction bases numbered 2, after V lost 5 bases and J lost 2 bases. The CDR3 loop spans 15 amino acids.

This clonotype was counted a few times. J is TRBJ2-7 and V is TRBV2; no firm D call. The V end lost 2 bases, the J end lost 9 bases, and 8 bases lay between the germline ends. This CDR3 region has 11 residues. Germline assignment: CDR1 SNHLY and CDR2 FYNNEI. CDR3 amino acids: CASSEILGQYF. The CDR3 region has the DNA TGTGCCAGCAGTGAAATATTAGGGCAGTACTTC.

A few counts support this clonotype. The gene calls are TRBV20-1 and TRBJ2-7; 13 nucleotides line up with TRBD2. J lost 5 bases, V lost 2 bases, and 3 bases had no gene match. The CDR3 contains 14 residues. Germline V gene data show CDR1 as DFQATT and CDR2 as SNEGSKA (reference sequence). Here the CDR3 reads CSARRGLAGHEQYF. CDR3 coding DNA: TGCAGTGCTAGAAGGGGACTAGCGGGACACGAGCAGTACTTC.

This clonotype was detected only a few times. The CDR3 DNA reads as TGTGCCATCAGTGATCGAGACGGAGTAAATGAAAAACTGTTTTTT. Protein product: CAISDRDGVNEKLFF. V is TRBV10-3 and J is TRBJ1-4; D gene uncertain. The CDR3 sequence is 15 residues long. Germline V lookup: CDR1 ENHRY, CDR2 SYGVKD. V was trimmed by 3 bases and J by 5 bases, leaving 13 bases between them.

Regarding this clonotype: A much larger clonotype is one base distant, so this may be a read error. This chain connects TRBV6-1 to TRBJ1-1; 7 bases match TRBD1. CDR3 size: 14 residues. Germline V gene sequence: CDR1 MNHNS, CDR2 SASEGT. Unmatched junction bases numbered 9, after V lost 10 bases and J lost 1 base. The chain's CDR3 is CAKTGGTENTEAFF. Written as DNA, the CDR3 is TGTGCCAAGACGGGCGGGACAGAGAACACTGAAGCTTTCTTT.

The rearrangement uses TRBV10-3 and TRBJ2-7; D is unresolved. V was trimmed by 2 bases and J by 2 bases, leaving 10 bases between them. The CDR3 consists of 14 residues. Germline V gives CDR1 ENHRY, CDR2 SYGVKD. CDR3 residues: CAISERRNPYEQYF. The CDR3 nucleotides are TGTGCCATCAGTGAGCGCCGGAATCCCTACGAGCAGTACTTC.

A remark on this clonotype: This sequence may be a read error, since a much larger clone differs from it by one base. V and J are TRBV28 and TRBJ2-7; D is ambiguous. Germline assignment: CDR1 MDHEN and CDR2 SYDVKM. V was cut by 4 bases and J by 4 bases, with 17 bases left in between. The CDR3 consists of 15 residues. In nucleotides, the CDR3 is TGTGCCAGCAGTTGGGGATTGGTGGGTCAATACGAGCAGTACTTC. Protein product: CASSWGLVGQYEQYF.

This chain links TRBV6-2 or TRBV6-3 with TRBJ2-1; D possibly corresponds to TRBD2 (6 bases). Trimming took off 8 bases at V and 9 bases at J, with 14 bases between the two ends. Germline CDR1 MNHEY, CDR2 SVGEGT. The CDR3 has 12 residues. The CDR3 sequence is CASGYVGGEQFF. The CDR3 DNA is TGTGCCAGCGGATATGTGGGAGGTGAGCAGTTCTTC.

Many counts were recorded for this clonotype. The V and J genes are TRBV3-1 and TRBJ2-1, with D tentatively TRBD2 (6 bases). The CDR3 runs 16 residues. Trimming pared 0 bases from V and 6 bases from J, leaving 15 bases between. Germline V CDR1 and CDR2: LGHDT, YNNKEL (reference sequence). The CDR3 reads CASSQDLLVLANEQFF. In DNA, the CDR3 is TGTGCCAGCAGCCAAGATCTGTTGGTACTAGCCAATGAGCAGTTCTTC.

Many counts were recorded for this clonotype. V and J are TRBV3-1 and TRBJ2-7, with 8 positions matching TRBD1. The CDR3 length is 14 residues. CDR1 and CDR2 from the germline V gene are LGHDT and YNNKEL (reference sequence). V lost 5 bases to trimming and J lost 2 bases; unmatched junction nucleotides: 5. This chain's CDR3 is CASSRQGTTYEQYF. As DNA, the CDR3 is TGTGCCAGCAGCAGACAGGGGACAACCTACGAGCAGTACTTC.

In this sample, this clonotype turned up many times. The chain combines TRBV20-1 with TRBJ2-3; D might be TRBD2 (6 bases). CDR1 and CDR2 (germline): DFQATT, SNEGSKA (reference sequence). V dropped 1 base and J dropped 2 bases, with 7 bases sitting between them. The CDR3 runs to 13 residues. As DNA, the CDR3 is TGCAGTGCTAGAGGGAGGGCCACAGATACGCAGTATTTT. Amino acids: CSARGRATDTQYF.

This clonotype was observed a single time. The chain has TRBV7-8 and TRBJ2-7; TRBD1 aligns across 10 bases. With V trimmed by 1 base and J by 6 bases, 15 bases remained unmatched. CDR1 is SGHVS, CDR2 FQNEAQ, per germline. The CDR3 is made up of 18 amino acids. CDR3 in DNA: TGTGCCAGCAGCTTAGTTTCAGTCAATTGGGACAGGGGTACCGAGCAGTACTTC. It encodes CASSLVSVNWDRGTEQYF.

This clonotype has ten or more counts. The chain joins TRBV14 to TRBJ2-7; TRBD1 agrees at 7 bases. V gave up 3 bases and J gave up 2 bases; unmatched junction bases: 7. CDR1 is SGHDN and CDR2 is FVKESK in the germline V gene. This CDR3 is 15 amino acids long. The CDR3 nucleotides read TGTGCCAGCAGCCACAGACGAGACAGGGCCTACGAGCAGTACTTC. Protein sequence: CASSHRRDRAYEQYF.

This clonotype was seen many times. The CDR3 DNA sequence: TGTGCCAGCAGAACGTCCAGGGTAACTGAAGCTTTCTTT. It codes for CASRTSRVTEAFF. This chain connects TRBV6-2 or TRBV6-3 to TRBJ1-1; D may be TRBD1 (5 bases). Trimming removed 6 bases from V and 5 bases from J, with 13 bases in between. Germline lookup yields CDR1 MNHEY and CDR2 SVGEGT. This CDR3 spans 13 amino acids.

This clonotype came up a few times. A much larger clone sits a single nucleotide away, making a read error possible. The chain's CDR3 is CASSLLMLGIGVHEQYF. The CDR3, as DNA: TGTGCCAGCAGCTTGTTGATGTTAGGGATAGGGGTACACGAGCAGTACTTC. This chain uses TRBV5-4 with TRBJ2-7, with a possible D match to TRBD1 (5 bases). Germline V gene lookup returns CDR1 SGHNT and CDR2 YYREEE (reference sequence). The germline V and J ends were trimmed by 1 base and 5 bases, with 22 bases remaining between them. CDR3 length: 17 amino acids.

The chain uses TRBV15 and TRBJ2-7; TRBD2 matches 13 bases. Germline CDR1 reads LNHNV; CDR2 reads YYDKDF (reference sequence). The CDR3 totals 19 residues. V lost 3 bases to trimming and J lost 3 bases; unmatched junction nucleotides: 14. CDR3 amino acids: CATSRTGAPGTSGIYEQYF. DNA of the CDR3: TGTGCCACCAGCAGGACAGGGGCGCCCGGGACTAGCGGGATCTACGAGCAGTACTTC.

This chain joins TRBV12-3 or TRBV12-4 and TRBJ2-3, with 13 bases that match TRBD2. The J segment lost 1 base and the V segment lost 6 bases, leaving 7 bases of the junction unmatched. The CDR3 is 17 residues long. CDR3 amino acids: CASSRTSGRIGTDTQYF. The CDR3 bases are TGTGCCAGCAGCCGGACTAGCGGGAGAATCGGCACAGATACGCAGTATTTT.

This clonotype was detected many times. This chain connects TRBV12-3 or TRBV12-4 to TRBJ2-1; 9 bases map to TRBD2. V dropped 4 bases and J dropped 2; count of bases not matched to a gene: 6. CDR3 length equals 16 residues. CDR3 in amino acids: CASSSPSGMAYNEQFF. The CDR3 DNA sequence: TGTGCCAGCAGTTCGCCTAGCGGGATGGCCTACAATGAGCAGTTCTTC.